This T cell receptor (beta chain) was observed in a study of beta chain features in type 1 diabetes. At the level of the study: Sorted cells from all samples, numbering 95 million to 140 million, were examined.

The CDR3 contains 13 residues. Germline CDR1 KGHSH, CDR2 LQKENI. V lost 2 bases, J lost 8 bases, and 12 bases lay in between. Study conclusions and caveats: Shorter templates might be favored by PCR, equally in patients and controls.

TCRB transcripts that were expressed got sequenced, as all of the isolated RNA had been reverse transcribed. Clones were read by immunoSEQ multiplex PCR, and TCRdb kept only the in-frame ones, dropping some. The top ten hold roughly 0.038% of the sample, which has roughly 450,000 clones, 14% seen once. In the case of this clone: The antigen remains undetermined.

Stem cell-like memory, regulatory, central memory and naive CD4+ cells were sorted via CD45RO/CCR7/CD25/CD127/CD95/CD27. The source material was naive CD4+ T cells from blood. The receptor was isolated from a man aged 25 to 40 in good health. The rearrangement joins TRBV18 to TRBJ1-1; D is ambiguous. The CDR3: CASSPGADREAFF. CDR3 DNA sequence: TGTGCCAGCTCACCAGGAGCCGATCGCGAAGCTTTCTTT. Full variable domain (missing parts from reference TRBV18 and TRBJ1-1): NAGVMQNPRHLVRRRGQEARLRCSPMKGHSHVYWYRQLPEEGLKFMVYLQKENIIDESGMPKERFSAEFPKEGPSILRIQQVVRGDSAAYFCASSPGADREAFFGQGTRLTVV.